This TCR beta chain came from a study of blood T cell repertoires in COVID-19. Study-wide background: Acute and convalescent COVID-19 samples came from the United States, Italy and Spain. The cDNA or gDNA used as material had been derived from T cells, B-cell-depleted T cells, or PBMCs.

This CDR3 is built from 12 residues. V lost 5 bases and J lost 8, with 10 bases in between. Original methodology: Scientists estimated how many nucleated cells there were by amplifying reference gene primers. Produced via immunoSEQ multiplex PCR; TCRdb's table is partial and in-frame only. V and J calls and clone size are copied from that table; D and trimming were computed from the DNA. Counted here are approximately 200,000 clones, around 94% occurring once; the ten biggest clones make up about 0.76%. This clonotype originated in a man younger than 40 with COVID-19, enrolled during active disease. Material for sequencing was peripheral blood. This chain connects TRBV12-3 or TRBV12-4 to TRBJ1-3, with TRBD1 as a possible D gene (6 bases). The CDR3 reads CASSVQGHTIYF. CDR3 in DNA: TGTGCCAGCAGTGTACAGGGTCACACCATATATTTT.